Below are 2 T cell receptor beta chains sequenced from a single sample in a study of T-cell reconstitution after alpha-beta-depleted transplantation in children. Molecular barcoding with unique molecular identifiers was used for the TCRbeta library. A single record per CDR3 protein comes from TCRdb applying MiXCR to the PCR reads. Of about 610,000 distinct CDR3 sequences in the sample, 25% to 30% were seen once. Sample: PBMCs, taken before TCRalphabeta/CD19-depleted stem cell transplant. The receptors derive from a boy under two years old with Wiskott-Aldrich syndrome, due to receive a stem cell transplant.

This chain joins TRBV6-1 and TRBJ2-7; D ambiguous. This CDR3 is 13 amino acids long. Trimming pared 8 bases from V and 3 bases from J, leaving 14 bases between. Germline CDR1 reads MNHNS; CDR2 reads SASEGT. The CDR3 DNA reads as TGTGCCAGCCGGCGGCTGGGATTCTACGAGCAGTACTTC. The encoded protein is CASRRLGFYEQYF.

The CDR3 is CAISDDRGPTDTQYF. DNA for the CDR3: TGTGCCATCAGTGACGACAGGGGCCCCACAGATACGCAGTATTTT. The V and J genes are TRBV10-3 and TRBJ2-3; 8 nucleotides align to TRBD1. Germline V gene sequence: CDR1 ENHRY, CDR2 SYGVKD. V trimming: 3 bases; J trimming: 2 bases; junction bases outside the gene matches: 4. The CDR3 has 15 amino acids.